This TCR beta chain was sequenced during a study of a mutant IDH1 vaccine in newly diagnosed glioma. Whole-study context: First vaccine doses came 4-6 weeks after radiotherapy alone, or with temozolomide cycles. General study points: Immune responses induced by the vaccine were seen in roughly 93% of patients, spanning multiple MHC alleles. Shifts in the top peripheral T cell clonotypes seemed unrelated to pseudoprogression.

There are 13 residues in the CDR3. CDR1 and CDR2 (germline): LGHNA, YNFKEQ. Trimming cost V 1 base and J 3 bases, with 6 bases left between them. Sequencing used immunoSEQ multiplex PCR; TCRdb keeps in-frame clones, though not all of them. The top ten hold approximately 13% of the sample, which has about 20,000 clones, more than 75% seen once. Time point denoted: week 23, last vaccination. What each vaccine dose contained was 300 ug of mutant IDH1 20-mer peptide, accompanied by topical imiquimod. The donors' diagnosis was new WHO grade 3 or 4 astrocytoma that was IDH1-mutant and ATRX-lost. This clone was detected only a few times. What it binds is not known.

This receptor was taken from a man younger than 40 with glioma. V and J are TRBV4-2 and TRBJ1-1; D not resolved. Material: PBMCs, obtained from a glioma patient whose treatment included an IDH1 peptide vaccine. The CDR3 DNA sequence: TGTGCCAGCAGCCAAGGGGCCTACACTGAAGCTTTCTTT. Translation gives CASSQGAYTEAFF.